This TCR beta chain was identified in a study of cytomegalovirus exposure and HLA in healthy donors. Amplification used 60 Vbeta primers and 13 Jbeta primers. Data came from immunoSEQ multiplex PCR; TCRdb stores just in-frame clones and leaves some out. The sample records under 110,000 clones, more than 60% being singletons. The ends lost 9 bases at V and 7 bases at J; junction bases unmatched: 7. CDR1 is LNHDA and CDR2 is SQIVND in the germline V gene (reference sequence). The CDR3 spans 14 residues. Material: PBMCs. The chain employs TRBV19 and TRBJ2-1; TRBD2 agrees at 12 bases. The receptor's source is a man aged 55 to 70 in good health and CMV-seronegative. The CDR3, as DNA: TGTGCCAGCCGTAGGCTAGCGGGGGGGAATGAGCAGTTCTTC. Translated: CASRRLAGGNEQFF. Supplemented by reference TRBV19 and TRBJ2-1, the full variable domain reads DGGITQSPKYLFRKEGQNVTLSCEQNLNHDAMYWYRQDPGQGLRLIYYSQIVNDFQKGDIAEGYSVSREKKESFPLTVTSAQKNPTAFYLCASRRLAGGNEQFFGPGTRLTVL.